This T cell receptor (beta chain) was captured in a study of T cells after yellow fever vaccination. V trimming: 0 bases; J trimming: 9 bases; junction bases outside the gene matches: 10. From germline, CDR1 is DFQATT and CDR2 SNEGSKA (reference sequence). The CDR3 is 16 amino acids. 5'RACE template switching added a universal primer site and UMIs to TCR cDNA. TCRdb re-called the 5' RACE reads through MiXCR, storing one row per CDR3 protein. This table has about 260,000 distinct CDR3 sequences, roughly 13% appearing once. This clonotype appeared a few times. This specimen consisted of CD4+ T cells sorted from PBMCs, obtained 45 days after the yellow fever booster vaccination. This receptor was identified in a man aged 25-45 years who received the YFV17D yellow fever vaccine. This chain uses TRBV20-1 with TRBJ2-3; 12 bases are a match to TRBD2. CDR3 loop: CSARDSRTSGTQTQYF. Written as DNA, the CDR3 is TGCAGTGCTAGAGATTCTAGGACTAGCGGGACCCAAACGCAGTATTTT.